The 5 T cell receptor beta chains below come from one sample, sequenced in a study of blood T cell repertoires in COVID-19. Assay: immunoSEQ multiplex PCR; the TCRdb copy retains only in-frame clones and omits some. The table has around 250,000 clones, 80% to 85% seen once. The sequencing input was PBMCs or T cells enriched from blood (not recorded which). The receptors here all came from a man between 45 and 60 years old who had recovered from COVID-19.

In its sample, this clone was seen once. The chain combines TRBV5-1 with TRBJ2-3; 7 nucleotides align to TRBD1. The CDR3 is 15 amino acids. V lost 1 base, J lost 3 bases, and 5 bases stayed unmatched. CDR1 and CDR2 from the germline V gene are SGHRS and YFSETQ. In DNA form, the CDR3 reads TGCGCCAGCAGCTTGAATCCAGGGGGAACAGATACGCAGTATTTT. Translation: CASSLNPGGTDTQYF.

The chain has TRBV4-2 and TRBJ2-6, with D possibly being TRBD2 (5 bases). V lost 3 bases and J 0 bases, leaving 18 bases between the germline ends. The CDR3 loop spans 19 amino acids. Per the germline V gene, CDR1 is LGHNA and CDR2 is YNFKEQ. CDR3: CASSHPYPEDGSGANVLTF. DNA of the CDR3: TGTGCCAGCAGCCACCCCTACCCGGAGGACGGCTCTGGGGCCAACGTCCTGACTTTC.

This clone appeared once. The chain is built from TRBV19 and TRBJ1-1; possible D gene TRBD1, 5 bases. Trimming pared 7 bases from V and 5 bases from J, leaving 17 bases between. CDR3 length equals 14 residues. CDR1 is LNHDA and CDR2 is SQIVND in the germline V gene (reference sequence). The CDR3 DNA sequence: TGTGCCAGTACCCTGGCCGCAGGGTGGACTGAAGCTTTCTTT. Translation gives CASTLAAGWTEAFF.

In its sample, this clone was seen once. The chain links TRBV27 to TRBJ1-5; D not resolved. Trimming took 3 bases from V and 4 from J, leaving 10 bases between them. Germline CDR1 MNHEY, CDR2 SMNVEV (reference sequence). This CDR3 is 14 amino acids long. The CDR3 region is CASSFSGYNQPQHF. The CDR3 DNA is TGTGCCAGCAGTTTCTCGGGGTATAATCAGCCCCAGCATTTT.

V is TRBV7-3 and J is TRBJ2-2, with a weak D call TRBD2 (5 bases). The V end was cut by 7 bases, the J end by 0 bases, with 15 bases between. The V gene's germline CDR1 is SGHTA and CDR2 FQGTGA. CDR3 size: 16 residues. CDR3 residues: CASTVAEAANTGELFF. CDR3 sequence (DNA): TGTGCCAGCACCGTAGCCGAAGCGGCGAACACCGGGGAGCTGTTTTTT. Combining the CDR3 with reference TRBV7-3 and TRBJ2-2 gives the whole variable domain GAGVSQTPSNKVTEKGKYVELRCDPISGHTALYWYRQSLGQGPEFLIYFQGTGAADDSGLPNDRFFAVRPEGSVSTLKIQRTERGDSAVYLCASTVAEAANTGELFFGEGSRLTVL.